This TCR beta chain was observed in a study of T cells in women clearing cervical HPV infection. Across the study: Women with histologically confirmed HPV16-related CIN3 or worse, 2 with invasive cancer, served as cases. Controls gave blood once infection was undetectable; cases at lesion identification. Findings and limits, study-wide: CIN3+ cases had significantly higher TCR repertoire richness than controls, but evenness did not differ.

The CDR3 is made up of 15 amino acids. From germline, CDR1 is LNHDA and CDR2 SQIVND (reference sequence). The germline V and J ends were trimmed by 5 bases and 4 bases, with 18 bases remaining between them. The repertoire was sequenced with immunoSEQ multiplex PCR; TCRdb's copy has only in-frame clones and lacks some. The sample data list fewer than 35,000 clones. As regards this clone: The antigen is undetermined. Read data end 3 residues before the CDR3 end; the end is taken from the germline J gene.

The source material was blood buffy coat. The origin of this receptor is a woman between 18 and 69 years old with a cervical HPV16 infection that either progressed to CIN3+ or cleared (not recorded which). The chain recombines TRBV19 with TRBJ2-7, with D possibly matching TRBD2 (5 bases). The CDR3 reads CASSPKAGRSYEQYF. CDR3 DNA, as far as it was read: TGTGCCAGTAGTCCTAAGGCGGGCAGATCGTACGAG.